The clone carrying this TCR beta chain was recorded a few times. The antigen is not known. As it was prepared, the TCRbeta library received unique molecular identifiers. Each CDR3 protein is one row after TCRdb ran MiXCR on the PCR reads. The sample includes hundreds of thousands of distinct CDR3 sequences, approximately 10% of them seen just once. Germline CDR1 reads SGHDN; CDR2 reads FVKESK. V gave up 3 bases and J gave up 0 bases, with 5 bases separating them. The CDR3 is 13 residues long. These data belong to a study of T-cell reconstitution after alpha-beta-depleted transplantation in children. Study-wide results and caveats: At one year after transplant, newly produced T cells mostly accounted for T-cell counts and diversity. Some patients owed their high day-60 TCRbeta diversity to surviving recipient T cells and thymic progenitors. Reportedly, only several hundred clones from non-depleted graft cells drove alpha-beta T-cell counts at about two months.

This specimen was PBMCs, taken before TCRalphabeta/CD19-depleted stem cell transplant. This receptor was taken from a child in the first two years of life with acute myeloid leukemia, due to receive a stem cell transplant. The V call is TRBV14, the J call TRBJ1-1; no clear D. The CDR3 reads CASSHALNTEAFF. The CDR3 nucleotides read TGTGCCAGCAGCCATGCCTTGAACACTGAAGCTTTCTTT.